This T cell receptor (beta chain) stems from a study of Ad26.COV2.S vaccination and SARS-CoV-2 variants. Study details: Ad26.COV2.S, an intramuscular injection, was given once or twice 56 days apart.

Sequenced by immunoSEQ multiplex PCR; TCRdb stores in-frame clones only, minus some. In the table there are approximately 420,000 clones, 80% to 90% of which are singletons. Indicated treatment: 15 to 20 received Ad26.COV2.S at low or high dose, single or two shots; about 5 received placebo; per-sample allocation not given. Day 63 after the first injection of vaccine or placebo was the sampling time. Expression of Wuhan-strain SARS-CoV-2 spike came from the Ad26 vector that formed the vaccine. The clonotype was recovered from a person aged 18-60 years who received the Ad26.COV2.S COVID-19 vaccine or a placebo. This material consisted of peripheral blood, taken in a trial of Ad26.COV2.S vaccine versus placebo.

This CDR3 reads CASSLGGGSNQPQHF. The CDR3 DNA sequence: TGTGCCAGCAGCTTAGGGGGCGGTAGCAATCAGCCCCAGCATTTT. The V call is TRBV7-9, the J call TRBJ1-5, with a weak D call TRBD1 (5 bases). With 1 base removed from V and 0 bases from J, the gap between germline ends came to 7 bases. Germline CDR1 SEHNR, CDR2 FQNEAQ (reference sequence). CDR3 length: 15 amino acids.